Included here is one T cell receptor (beta chain) sequence, with context. No antigen is known for it. These data are taken from a study of beta chain features in type 1 diabetes. Study-wide results and limits: People with Type 1 diabetes carried modestly yet significantly shorter TCRB CDR3s in all four CD4+ subsets.

Germline V CDR1 and CDR2: SNHLY, FYNNEI. V lost 5 bases and J lost 0, with 7 bases in between. CDR3 length: 14 amino acids. Every isolated RNA sample was fully reverse transcribed, so sequencing captured expressed TCRB transcripts. This table comes from immunoSEQ multiplex PCR, and its TCRdb copy is limited to in-frame clones, with some not included. Of 250,000 to 350,000 clones listed, over 12% are singletons. There was one heparinised blood draw per donor, averaging about 120 mL. CD4+ naive, central memory, regulatory and stem cell-like memory cells were sorted via CD45RO/CCR7/CD25/CD127/CD95/CD27. The genes are TRBV2 and TRBJ1-4, with TRBD1 as a possible D gene (6 bases). The sample taken for sequencing was naive CD4+ T cells from blood. This TCR was recovered from a man younger than 35 with type 1 diabetes. The CDR3 sequence: CASSWTATNEKLFF. Here the CDR3 DNA reads TGTGCCAGCAGTTGGACAGCAACTAATGAAAAACTGTTTTTT.